These 27 T cell receptor beta chains share one sample of origin, sequenced in a study of technical replicates of blood from a few donors. Some clones are missing from TCRdb's copy, which holds only in-frame ones; the method was immunoSEQ multiplex PCR. The table lists 55,000 to 60,000 clones, around 95% of them singletons. The sequenced sample was PBMCs. Receptors were obtained from a human donor in good health. Some clones in this sample may be carry-over from other donors' samples.

The chain links TRBV4-3 to TRBJ2-7; 9 bases match TRBD2. The CDR3 covers 14 residues. The trim removed 3 bases at V and 6 bases at J, leaving 6 bases unmatched. The germline CDR1 and CDR2 sequences are LGHNA and YSLEER. In nucleotides, the CDR3 is TGCGCCAGCAGCCAGGCAGGTAGCGGGGGCGAGCAGTACTTC. Translated: CASSQAGSGGEQYF.

The gene calls are TRBV9 and TRBJ2-4; weak D call: TRBD2 (6 bases). CDR3 length equals 14 residues. Germline CDR1 and CDR2: SGDLS and YYNGEE. Trimming shortened V by 4 bases and J by 8 bases, and 16 bases separated the two germline ends. In DNA form, the CDR3 reads TGTGCCAGCAGCCTTGGAGGGGAGCGGGACATTCAGTACTTC. Translated: CASSLGGERDIQYF.

The V gene is TRBV7-6, the J gene TRBJ2-1, with TRBD2 identical over 9 bases. The CDR3 consists of 16 residues. Germline assignment: CDR1 SGHVS and CDR2 FNYEAQ. V lost 3 bases to trimming and J lost 4 bases; unmatched junction nucleotides: 7. The CDR3 DNA reads TGTGCCAGCAGCTTTGAGGCGGGGGGGCCTTACAATGAGCAGTTCTTC. As protein: CASSFEAGGPYNEQFF.

The rearrangement joins TRBV18 to TRBJ2-3; tentatively, D is TRBD2 (5 bases). CDR1 and CDR2 from the germline V gene are KGHSH and LQKENI. This CDR3 has 15 residues. V was clipped by 5 bases and J by 4 bases, with 16 bases between them. The chain's CDR3 is CASSKRAGSADTQYF. CDR3 bases: TGTGCCAGCTCAAAGAGGGCGGGCAGCGCAGATACGCAGTATTTT.

This chain uses TRBV27 with TRBJ2-7, with D maybe TRBD1 (7 bases). V gave up 4 bases and J gave up 4 bases, with 17 bases separating them. Per germline, CDR1 MNHEY and CDR2 SMNVEV (reference sequence). The CDR3 sequence is 15 residues long. CDR3 coding DNA: TGTGCCAGCAGTTCCCAGGGGGGAAATAATTACGAGCAGTACTTC. Amino acids: CASSSQGGNNYEQYF.

The gene calls are TRBV29-1 and TRBJ2-1; 8 nucleotides line up with TRBD2. This CDR3 region has 13 residues. Germline V CDR1 and CDR2: SQVTM, ANQGSEA. J lost 6 bases, V lost 7 bases, and 8 bases had no gene match. The CDR3 spells CSAGGAGANEQFF. CDR3 in DNA: TGCAGCGCTGGGGGAGCGGGGGCCAATGAGCAGTTCTTC.

The genes are TRBV27 and TRBJ2-6; the match to TRBD1 covers 10 bases. Germline lookup yields CDR1 MNHEY and CDR2 SMNVEV (reference sequence). V lost 6 bases to trimming and J lost 2 bases; unmatched junction nucleotides: 13. The CDR3 extends over 19 amino acids. CDR3 residues: CASSTPNPGTGAGANVLTF. The DNA for the CDR3 is TGTGCCAGCAGCACTCCTAACCCCGGGACAGGGGCTGGGGCCAACGTCCTGACTTTC.

This chain joins TRBV5-1 and TRBJ2-5; D unresolved. This CDR3 is built from 13 residues. V was trimmed by 2 bases and J by 0 bases, leaving 5 bases between them. Germline V gene lookup returns CDR1 SGHRS and CDR2 YFSETQ. The DNA of the CDR3 is TGCGCCAGCAGCTTCTCCCACCAAGAGACCCAGTACTTC. Amino acid sequence: CASSFSHQETQYF.

The J gene is TRBJ2-7, the V gene TRBV10-3, with 9 bases matching TRBD1. The CDR3 contains 14 residues. Per the germline V gene, CDR1 is ENHRY and CDR2 is SYGVKD. V lost 7 bases and J lost 5; bases outside the gene matches: 9. The CDR3 bases are TGTGCCATCACCCTGGACAGGGGTAGCCACGAGCAGTACTTC. Amino acid sequence: CAITLDRGSHEQYF.

The chain has TRBV9 and TRBJ2-5; a weak D match, TRBD2 (6 bases). V gave up 0 bases and J gave up 0 bases, with 9 bases separating them. The CDR3 covers 15 residues. CDR1 and CDR2 from the germline V gene are SGDLS and YYNGEE. CDR3 DNA: TGTGCCAGCAGCGTAGGGGCGGGATACCAAGAGACCCAGTACTTC. This sequence encodes CASSVGAGYQETQYF.

This clone was picked up one time. V gene TRBV19 combines with J gene TRBJ1-2; D uncertain. Per germline, CDR1 LNHDA and CDR2 SQIVND (reference sequence). V shed 9 bases and J shed 3 bases, with 23 bases lying between them. The CDR3 sequence is 16 residues long. The CDR3 region is CASSPGLMSVHYGYTF. CDR3 DNA sequence: TGTGCCAGCTCCCCGGGTCTAATGTCGGTACACTATGGCTACACCTTC.

The chain has TRBV6-1 and TRBJ2-7; 9 nucleotides align to TRBD1. The CDR3 sequence is 14 residues long. The V and J ends lost 7 bases and 2 bases, in that order; junction bases with no gene match: 6. Germline CDR1 reads MNHNS; CDR2 reads SASEGT. The DNA for the CDR3 is TGTGCCAGCATGACCCGGGACAGGGCCTACGAGCAGTACTTC. It codes for CASMTRDRAYEQYF.

The chain recombines TRBV20-1 with TRBJ1-2; D uncertain. V lost 1 base, J lost 4 bases, and 4 bases lay in between. CDR3 length: 11 amino acids. Per germline, CDR1 DFQATT and CDR2 SNEGSKA (reference sequence). Here the CDR3 DNA reads TGCAGTGCTAGAGCGGGCTATGGCTACACCTTC. This gives the protein CSARAGYGYTF.

J is TRBJ2-3 and V is TRBV10-3; D gene unclear. The CDR3 consists of 14 residues. Germline CDR1 reads ENHRY; CDR2 reads SYGVKD. Trimming stripped 6 bases from V and 5 bases from J, with 15 bases between. CDR3 sequence reads: CAIRFTSTGDTQYF. The CDR3 DNA reads as TGTGCCATCAGGTTTACGTCTACCGGAGATACGCAGTATTTT.

This chain links TRBV19 with TRBJ2-3, with D tentatively TRBD2 (6 bases). V lost 1 base and J lost 2, with 10 bases in between. CDR1 is LNHDA, CDR2 SQIVND, per germline (reference sequence). This CDR3 region has 15 residues. The CDR3 DNA follows: TGTGCCAGTAGTATAGCGGGAGTCAACACAGATACGCAGTATTTT. Translation: CASSIAGVNTDTQYF.

V usage is TRBV4-1 and J usage is TRBJ2-7; tentative D call: TRBD1 (5 bases). Looked up from germline, CDR1 is MGHRA and CDR2 is YSYEKL. This CDR3 has 14 amino acids. Trimming cost V 1 base and J 2 bases, with 9 bases left between them. CDR3 DNA sequence: TGCGCCAGCAGCCAAGGGCTCAGGGCCTACGAGCAGTACTTC. Its translation is CASSQGLRAYEQYF.

This clone appeared once. The chain joins TRBV29-1 to TRBJ1-1; TRBD1 aligns across 7 bases. CDR1 and CDR2 from the germline V gene are SQVTM and ANQGSEA. The V gene end was trimmed by 6 bases and the J gene end by 2 bases; junction bases not matched to a gene: 12. This CDR3 is 15 amino acids long. The CDR3 here is CSVKPTGLLNTEAFF. The CDR3 DNA sequence: TGCAGCGTGAAACCGACAGGGTTACTTAACACTGAAGCTTTCTTT.

V usage is TRBV7-9 and J usage is TRBJ1-4, with D possibly matching TRBD1 (6 bases). Germline values: CDR1 SEHNR, CDR2 FQNEAQ (reference sequence). The CDR3 is 16 residues long. Trimming removed 8 bases at V and 4 bases at J, with 20 bases between. CDR3: CASSQGRGGGNEKLFF. CDR3 in DNA: TGTGCCAGCTCCCAGGGGAGGGGAGGTGGTAATGAAAAACTGTTTTTT. The full variable domain, rest sourced from reference TRBV7-9 and TRBJ1-4, is DTGVSQNPRHKITKRGQNVTFRCDPISEHNRLYWYRQTLGQGPEFLTYFQNEAQLEKSRLLSDRFSAERPKGSFSTLEIQRTEQGDSAMYLCASSQGRGGGNEKLFFGSGTQLSVL.

The chain employs TRBV4-1 and TRBJ1-1; 7 bases align to TRBD1. This CDR3 is 15 amino acids long. V dropped 4 bases and J dropped 5; count of bases not matched to a gene: 10. CDR1 MGHRA and CDR2 YSYEKL come from the germline V gene. The CDR3 coding sequence is TGCGCCAGCAGCCGCACCGGGACAGCTGGGACTGAAGCTTTCTTT. Protein: CASSRTGTAGTEAFF.

This sequence joins TRBV5-1 and TRBJ1-6, with 9 bases aligning to TRBD1. Trimming cost V 3 bases and J 6 bases; bases outside gene matches: 10. Germline CDR1 reads SGHRS; CDR2 reads YFSETQ. The CDR3 has 17 residues. The chain's CDR3 is CASSSPTTGGGNSPLHF. CDR3 nucleotide sequence: TGCGCCAGCAGCTCACCAACGACAGGGGGTGGTAATTCACCCCTCCACTTT.

This clone was counted only a few times. V and J are TRBV4-2 and TRBJ2-7, with 12 bases identical to TRBD1. Germline CDR1 and CDR2: LGHNA and YNFKEQ. Trimming took 0 bases from V and 3 from J; bases not matched to a gene: 15. This CDR3 has 20 residues. The CDR3 coding sequence is TGTGCCAGCAGCCAAGAAATCTCTCTCTCTCGGGACAGGGGGCTCTACGAGCAGTACTTC. It is translated as CASSQEISLSRDRGLYEQYF.

This chain links TRBV6-6 with TRBJ2-7; weak D call: TRBD2 (5 bases). CDR3 length: 15 residues. Germline V gene data show CDR1 as MNHNY and CDR2 as SVGAGI (reference sequence). Trimming removed 2 bases at V and 2 bases at J, with 13 bases between. CDR3 coding DNA: TGTGCCAGCAGTTACAAAAGCGGTACACCCTACGAGCAGTACTTC. Protein: CASSYKSGTPYEQYF.

The chain employs TRBV7-2 and TRBJ2-1; the D gene is possibly TRBD2 (7 bases). V was trimmed by 3 bases and J by 8 bases, leaving 11 bases between them. This CDR3 region has 13 residues. Germline assignment: CDR1 SGHTA and CDR2 FQGNSA. The CDR3 spells CASSLEGGDEQFF. CDR3 coding DNA: TGTGCCAGCAGCTTGGAAGGGGGGGATGAGCAGTTCTTC.

The genes are TRBV7-2 and TRBJ2-4; 13 positions match TRBD2. Trimming at V came to 3 bases and at J to 8 bases, leaving 13 bases not matched to a gene. This CDR3 is 18 amino acids long. The germline V gene encodes CDR1 SGHTA and CDR2 FQGNSA. DNA of the CDR3: TGTGCCAGCAGCTTCGACTTGACTAGCGGGAGGTCCCGTGACATTCAGTACTTC. It encodes CASSFDLTSGRSRDIQYF.

V and J are TRBV2 and TRBJ1-5; 7 nucleotides match TRBD1. Germline loops: CDR1 SNHLY, CDR2 FYNNEI. V was clipped by 3 bases and J by 2 bases; unmatched bases: 19. CDR3 length: 20 amino acids. The CDR3 loop is CASSEGVFGQAPFGNQPQHF. DNA for the CDR3: TGTGCCAGCAGTGAGGGTGTTTTTGGACAGGCTCCCTTTGGCAATCAGCCCCAGCATTTT.

The chain couples TRBV10-3 to TRBJ1-2, with D perhaps TRBD1 (5 bases). CDR1 is ENHRY, CDR2 SYGVKD, per germline. There are 15 residues in the CDR3. Trimming cost V 5 bases and J 1 base, with 14 bases left between them. CDR3 sequence: CAISSDRFFNYGYTF. The CDR3 DNA follows: TGTGCCATCAGTTCCGACAGATTTTTTAACTATGGCTACACCTTC.

The rearrangement uses TRBV19 and TRBJ1-6; 7 bases match TRBD1. CDR1 is LNHDA, CDR2 SQIVND, per germline (reference sequence). With 9 bases clipped from V and 5 bases from J, the junction kept 4 bases outside the gene matches. The CDR3 loop spans 13 amino acids. CDR3 sequence (DNA): TGTGCCAGCCGTGGGACAGATAATTCACCCCTCCACTTT. Amino acids: CASRGTDNSPLHF.